This paragraph reports one T cell receptor (beta chain). These data are taken from a study of blood T cell repertoires in COVID-19. TCRdb's copy holds only in-frame clones and misses some; the assay was immunoSEQ multiplex PCR. The table lists 250,000 to 300,000 clones, approximately 86% of them singletons, with around 1% in the top ten. The CDR3 consists of 15 residues. Germline values: CDR1 SGHVS, CDR2 FQNEAQ. The V gene end was trimmed by 5 bases and the J gene end by 2 bases; junction bases not matched to a gene: 6. This chain connects TRBV7-8 to TRBJ1-3; 7 positions agree with TRBD1. This TCR was sampled from a woman between 25 and 40 years old who had recovered from COVID-19. Source material: PBMCs or T cells enriched from blood (not recorded which). CDR3 nucleotide sequence: TGTGCCAGCAGCCGGGGGACAGCCACTGGAAACACCATATATTTT. Amino acids: CASSRGTATGNTIYF.